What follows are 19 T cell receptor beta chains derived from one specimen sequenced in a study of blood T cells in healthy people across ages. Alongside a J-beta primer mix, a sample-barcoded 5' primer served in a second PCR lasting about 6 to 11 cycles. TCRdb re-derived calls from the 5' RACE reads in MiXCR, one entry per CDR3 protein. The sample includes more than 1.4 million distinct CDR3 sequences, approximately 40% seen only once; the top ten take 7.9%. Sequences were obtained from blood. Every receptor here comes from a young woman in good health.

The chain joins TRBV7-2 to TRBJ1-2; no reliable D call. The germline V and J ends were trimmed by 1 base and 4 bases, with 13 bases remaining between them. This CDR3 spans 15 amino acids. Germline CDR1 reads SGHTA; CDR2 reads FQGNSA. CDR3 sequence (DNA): TGTGCCAGCAGCTTAGAGGCGGGTTTAATCTATGGCTACACCTTC. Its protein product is CASSLEAGLIYGYTF.

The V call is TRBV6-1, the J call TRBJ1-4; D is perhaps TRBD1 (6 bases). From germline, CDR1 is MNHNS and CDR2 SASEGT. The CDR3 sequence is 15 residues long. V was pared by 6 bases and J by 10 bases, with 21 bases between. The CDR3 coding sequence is TGTGCCAGCAGGATCCCCGGGGGGCAGGGAGGAAAACTGTTTTTT. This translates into CASRIPGGQGGKLFF.

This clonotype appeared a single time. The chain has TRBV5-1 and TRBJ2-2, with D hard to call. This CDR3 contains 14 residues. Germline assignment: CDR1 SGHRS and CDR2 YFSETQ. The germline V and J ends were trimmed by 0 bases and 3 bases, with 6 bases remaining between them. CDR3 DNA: TGCGCCAGCAGCTTGGTGCCTCACACCGGGGAGCTGTTTTTT. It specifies CASSLVPHTGELFF.

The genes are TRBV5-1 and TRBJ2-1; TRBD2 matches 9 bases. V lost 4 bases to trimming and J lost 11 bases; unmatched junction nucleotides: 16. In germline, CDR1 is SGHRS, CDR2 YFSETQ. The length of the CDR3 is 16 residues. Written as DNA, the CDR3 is TGCGCCAGCAGCCTTAGCGGGGGAGACATACAAACCAAGCAGTTCTTC. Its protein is CASSLSGGDIQTKQFF.

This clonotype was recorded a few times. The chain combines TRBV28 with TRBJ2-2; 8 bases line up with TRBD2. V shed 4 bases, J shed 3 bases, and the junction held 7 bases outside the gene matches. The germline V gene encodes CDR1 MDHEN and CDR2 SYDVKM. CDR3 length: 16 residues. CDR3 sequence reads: CASSSMGSGDTGELFF. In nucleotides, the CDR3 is TGTGCCAGCAGTTCCATGGGTAGCGGGGACACCGGGGAGCTGTTTTTT.

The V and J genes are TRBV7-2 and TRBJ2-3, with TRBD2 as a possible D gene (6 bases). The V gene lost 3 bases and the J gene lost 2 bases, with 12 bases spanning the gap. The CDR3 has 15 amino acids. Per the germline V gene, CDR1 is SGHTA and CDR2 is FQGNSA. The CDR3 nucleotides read TGTGCCAGCAGCTTGACTAGGGCCGTCACAGATACGCAGTATTTT. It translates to CASSLTRAVTDTQYF.

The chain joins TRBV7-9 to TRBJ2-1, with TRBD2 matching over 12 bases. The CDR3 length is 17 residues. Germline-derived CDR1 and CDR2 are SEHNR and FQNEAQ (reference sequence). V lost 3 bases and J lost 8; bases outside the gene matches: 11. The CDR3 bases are TGTGCCAGCAGCTTCCAACCAGGACTAGCGGGGATCGATGAGCAGTTCTTC. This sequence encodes CASSFQPGLAGIDEQFF.

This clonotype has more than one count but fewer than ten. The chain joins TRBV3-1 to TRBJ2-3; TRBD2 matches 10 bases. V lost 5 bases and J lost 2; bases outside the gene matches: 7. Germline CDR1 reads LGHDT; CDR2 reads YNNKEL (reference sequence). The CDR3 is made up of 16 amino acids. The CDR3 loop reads CASSKGLATITDTQYF. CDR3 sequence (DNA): TGTGCCAGCAGCAAGGGACTAGCGACTATCACAGATACGCAGTATTTT.

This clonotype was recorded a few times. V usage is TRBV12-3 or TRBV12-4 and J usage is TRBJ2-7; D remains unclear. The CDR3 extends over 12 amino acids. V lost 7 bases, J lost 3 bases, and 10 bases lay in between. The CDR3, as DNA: TGTGCCAGCACCTTGGGAATCTACGAGCAGTACTTC. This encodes CASTLGIYEQYF.

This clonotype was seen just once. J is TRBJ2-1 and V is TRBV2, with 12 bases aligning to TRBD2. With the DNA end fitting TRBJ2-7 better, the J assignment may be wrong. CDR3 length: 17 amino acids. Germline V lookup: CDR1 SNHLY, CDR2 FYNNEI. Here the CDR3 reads CASRRTSGANSYNEQYF. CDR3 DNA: TGTGCCAGCAGGAGGACTAGCGGGGCCAACTCCTACAATGAGCAGTACTTC.

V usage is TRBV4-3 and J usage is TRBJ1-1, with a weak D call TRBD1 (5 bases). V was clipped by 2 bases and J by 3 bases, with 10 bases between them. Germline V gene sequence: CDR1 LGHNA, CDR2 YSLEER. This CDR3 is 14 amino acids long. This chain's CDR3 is CASSQRDGYTEAFF. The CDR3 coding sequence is TGCGCCAGCAGCCAACGGGACGGATACACTGAAGCTTTCTTT.

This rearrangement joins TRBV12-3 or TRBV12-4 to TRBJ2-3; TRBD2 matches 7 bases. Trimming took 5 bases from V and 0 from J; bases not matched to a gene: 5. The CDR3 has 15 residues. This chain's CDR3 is CASSVREASTDTQYF. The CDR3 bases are TGTGCCAGCAGTGTACGGGAGGCGAGCACAGATACGCAGTATTTT.

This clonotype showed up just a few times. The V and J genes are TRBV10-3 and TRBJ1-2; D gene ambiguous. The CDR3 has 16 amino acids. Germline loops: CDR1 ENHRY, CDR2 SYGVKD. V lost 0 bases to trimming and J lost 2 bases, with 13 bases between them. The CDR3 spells CAISESPQDVNYGYTF. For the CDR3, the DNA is TGTGCCATCAGTGAGTCCCCCCAGGACGTAAACTATGGCTACACCTTC.

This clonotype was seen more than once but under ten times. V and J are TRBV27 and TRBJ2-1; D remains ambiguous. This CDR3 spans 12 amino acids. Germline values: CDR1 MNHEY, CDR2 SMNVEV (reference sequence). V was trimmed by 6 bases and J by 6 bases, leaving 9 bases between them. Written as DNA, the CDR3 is TGTGCCAGCAGCAATATCGGCAATGAGCAGTTCTTC. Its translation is CASSNIGNEQFF.

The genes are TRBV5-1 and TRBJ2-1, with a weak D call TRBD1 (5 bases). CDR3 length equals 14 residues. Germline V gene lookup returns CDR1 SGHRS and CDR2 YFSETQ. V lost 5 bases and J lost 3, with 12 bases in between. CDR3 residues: CASREGRGYNEQFF. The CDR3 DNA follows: TGCGCCAGCAGGGAAGGAAGGGGCTACAATGAGCAGTTCTTC.

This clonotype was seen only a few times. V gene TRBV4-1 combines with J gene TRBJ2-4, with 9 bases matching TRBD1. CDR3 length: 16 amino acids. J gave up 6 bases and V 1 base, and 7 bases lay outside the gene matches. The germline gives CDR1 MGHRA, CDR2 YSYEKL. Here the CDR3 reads CASSQVFGQGPNIQYF. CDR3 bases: TGCGCCAGCAGCCAAGTGTTTGGACAGGGGCCAAACATTCAGTACTTC.

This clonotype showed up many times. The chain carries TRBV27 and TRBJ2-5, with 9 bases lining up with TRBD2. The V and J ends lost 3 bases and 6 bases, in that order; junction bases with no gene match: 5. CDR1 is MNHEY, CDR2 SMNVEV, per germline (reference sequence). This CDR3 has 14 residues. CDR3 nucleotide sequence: TGTGCCAGCAGTTTTAGCGGGAGTCGACAGACCCAGTACTTC. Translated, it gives CASSFSGSRQTQYF.

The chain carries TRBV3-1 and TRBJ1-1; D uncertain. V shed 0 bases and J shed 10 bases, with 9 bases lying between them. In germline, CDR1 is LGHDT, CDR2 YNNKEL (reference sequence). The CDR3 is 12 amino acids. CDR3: CASSQERGRAFF. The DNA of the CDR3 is TGTGCCAGCAGCCAAGAAAGAGGGAGAGCTTTCTTT. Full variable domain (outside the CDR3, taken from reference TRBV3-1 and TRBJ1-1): DTAVSQTPKYLVTQMGNDKSIKCEQNLGHDTMYWYKQDSKKFLKIMFSYNNKELIINETVPNRFSPKSPDKAHLNLHINSLELGDSAVYFCASSQERGRAFFGQGTRLTVV.

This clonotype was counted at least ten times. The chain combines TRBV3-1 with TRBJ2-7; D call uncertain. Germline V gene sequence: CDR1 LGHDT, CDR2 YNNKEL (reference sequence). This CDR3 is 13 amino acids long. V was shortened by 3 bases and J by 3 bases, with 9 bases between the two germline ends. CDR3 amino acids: CASSHDKGYEQYF. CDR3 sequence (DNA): TGTGCCAGCAGCCATGATAAGGGCTACGAGCAGTACTTC.